This TCR beta chain was obtained from a study of beta chain features in type 1 diabetes. Whole-study findings and limits: cDNA-based reads could over-represent cells with high TCR expression. Shortening that was moderate but significant affected the TCRB CDR3s of Type 1 diabetes patients in all four CD4+ subsets. Patients' naive, central memory and Treg TCRB repertoires seemed closer to one another than those of healthy donors.

Points on this clone: As yet, its antigen is unknown.

Of the isolated RNA, all was reverse transcribed, and so the sequenced material was expressed TCRB transcripts. Repertoires were generated with immunoSEQ multiplex PCR, while TCRdb's copy carries only in-frame clones and drops some. Counted here are approximately 150,000 clones, 10% to 15% occurring once; the ten biggest clones make up under 1.5%. It was via CD45RO/CCR7/CD25/CD127/CD95/CD27 that CD4+ naive, central memory, regulatory and stem cell-like memory cells were sorted. V dropped 4 bases and J dropped 5 bases, with 11 bases sitting between them. CDR1 and CDR2 from the germline V gene are SNHLY and FYNNEI. The CDR3 runs 13 residues.

Source material: central memory CD4+ T cells from blood. The V call is TRBV2, the J call TRBJ1-2, with a weak D call TRBD1 (6 bases). This TCR derives from a man between 18 and 35 years old with type 1 diabetes. This CDR3 reads CASSVLTGYGYTF. CDR3 nucleotides: TGTGCCAGCAGTGTCCTGACAGGATATGGCTACACCTTC.